The clone carrying this T cell receptor (beta chain) was detected many times. No antigen is known for it. CDR1 and CDR2 from the germline V gene are LGHNA and YSLEER. CDR3 length: 13 residues. Trimming removed 0 bases at V and 2 bases at J, with 3 bases between. The sample originates from a study of naive and memory T cell subsets. The beta constant-region primer was an equimolar mix of two oligonucleotides covering TRBC1 and TRBC2. Using its own MiXCR run on the UMI-ligation and nested PCR reads, TCRdb lists one record per CDR3 protein. The sample has approximately 85,000 distinct CDR3 sequences, 7% to 7.5% seen once. Study-level results: There was no ground truth to check naive and memory subset results.

Sequenced: central memory CD4+ T cells from blood. The V and J genes are TRBV4-3 and TRBJ2-3; D ambiguous. The sequence derives from a human donor in good health. The CDR3 DNA is TGCGCCAGCAGCCAAGAGCCCACAGATACGCAGTATTTT. This sequence encodes CASSQEPTDTQYF.